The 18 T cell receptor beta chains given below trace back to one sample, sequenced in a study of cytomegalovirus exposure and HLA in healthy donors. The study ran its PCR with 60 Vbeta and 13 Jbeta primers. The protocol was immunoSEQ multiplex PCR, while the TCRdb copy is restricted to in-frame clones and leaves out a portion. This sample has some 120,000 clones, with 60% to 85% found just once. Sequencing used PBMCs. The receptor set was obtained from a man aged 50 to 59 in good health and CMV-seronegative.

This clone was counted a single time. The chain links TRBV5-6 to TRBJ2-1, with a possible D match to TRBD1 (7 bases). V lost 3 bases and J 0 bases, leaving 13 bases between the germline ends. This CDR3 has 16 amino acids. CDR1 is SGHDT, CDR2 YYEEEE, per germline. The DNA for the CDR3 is TGTGCCAGCAGCTACTACAGGGGAGGCTCCTACAATGAGCAGTTCTTC. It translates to CASSYYRGGSYNEQFF. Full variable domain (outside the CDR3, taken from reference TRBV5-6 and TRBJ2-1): DAGVTQSPTHLIKTRGQQVTLRCSPKSGHDTVSWYQQALGQGPQFIFQYYEEEERQRGNFPDRFSGHQFPNYSSELNVNALLLGDSALYLCASSYYRGGSYNEQFFGPGTRLTVL.

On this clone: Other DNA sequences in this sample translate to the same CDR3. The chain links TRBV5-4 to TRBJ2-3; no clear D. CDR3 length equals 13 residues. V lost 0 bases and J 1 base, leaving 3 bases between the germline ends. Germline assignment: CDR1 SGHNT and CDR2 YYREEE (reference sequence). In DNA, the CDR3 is TGTGCCAGCAGCTTGGCGGGCACAGATACGCAGTATTTT. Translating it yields CASSLAGTDTQYF.

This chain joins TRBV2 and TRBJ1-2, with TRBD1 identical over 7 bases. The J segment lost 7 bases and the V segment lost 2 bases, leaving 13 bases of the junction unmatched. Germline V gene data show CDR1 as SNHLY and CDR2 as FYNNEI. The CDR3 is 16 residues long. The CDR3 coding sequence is TGTGCCAGCAGTGAATATTACCAGGGGGGCTCGGGTGGCTACACCTTC. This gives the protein CASSEYYQGGSGGYTF.

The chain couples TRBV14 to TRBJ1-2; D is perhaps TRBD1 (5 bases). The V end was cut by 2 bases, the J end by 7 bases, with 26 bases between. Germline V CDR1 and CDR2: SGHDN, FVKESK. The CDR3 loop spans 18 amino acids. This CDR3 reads CASSQPTREGTMALGYTF. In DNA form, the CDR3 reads TGTGCCAGCAGCCAACCAACACGAGAGGGGACTATGGCTCTTGGCTACACCTTC.

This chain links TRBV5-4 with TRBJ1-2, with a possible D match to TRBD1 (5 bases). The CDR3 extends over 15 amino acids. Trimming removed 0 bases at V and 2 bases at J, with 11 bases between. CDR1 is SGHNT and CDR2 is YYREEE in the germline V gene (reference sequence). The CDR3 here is CASSLGGPTNYGYTF. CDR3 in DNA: TGTGCCAGCAGCTTGGGGGGCCCGACCAACTATGGCTACACCTTC.

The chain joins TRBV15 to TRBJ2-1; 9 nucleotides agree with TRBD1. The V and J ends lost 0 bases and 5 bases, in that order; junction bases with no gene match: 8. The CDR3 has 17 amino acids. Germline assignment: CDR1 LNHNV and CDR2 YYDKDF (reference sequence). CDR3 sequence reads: CATSRDHPDRGNNEQFF. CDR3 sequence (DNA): TGTGCCACCAGCAGAGACCACCCGGACAGGGGAAACAATGAGCAGTTCTTC.

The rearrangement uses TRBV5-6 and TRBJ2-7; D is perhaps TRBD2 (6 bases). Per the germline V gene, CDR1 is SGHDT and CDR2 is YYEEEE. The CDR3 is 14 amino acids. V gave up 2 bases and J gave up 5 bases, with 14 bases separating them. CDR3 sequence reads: CASSFGTPRDEQYF. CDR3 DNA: TGTGCCAGCAGCTTTGGGACTCCTAGGGACGAGCAGTACTTC.

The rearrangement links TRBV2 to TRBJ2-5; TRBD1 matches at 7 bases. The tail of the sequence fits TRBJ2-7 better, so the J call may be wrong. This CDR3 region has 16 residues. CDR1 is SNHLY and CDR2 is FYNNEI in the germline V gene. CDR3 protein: CASRDKKTGASYEQYF. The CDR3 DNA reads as TGTGCCAGCAGGGATAAGAAAACAGGGGCCTCCTACGAGCAGTACTTC.

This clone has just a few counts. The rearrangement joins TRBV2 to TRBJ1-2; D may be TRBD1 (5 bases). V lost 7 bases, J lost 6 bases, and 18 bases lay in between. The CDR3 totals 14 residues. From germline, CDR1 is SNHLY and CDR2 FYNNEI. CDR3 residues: CASTLVWRGDGYTF. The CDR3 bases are TGTGCCAGCACCCTCGTCTGGAGGGGCGATGGCTACACCTTC.

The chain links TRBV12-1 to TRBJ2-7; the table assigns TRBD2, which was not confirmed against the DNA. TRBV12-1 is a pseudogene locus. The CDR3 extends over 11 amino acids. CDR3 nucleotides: TGTGCCAGCAGCTCCCTGTACGAGCAGTACTTC. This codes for CASSSLYEQYF.

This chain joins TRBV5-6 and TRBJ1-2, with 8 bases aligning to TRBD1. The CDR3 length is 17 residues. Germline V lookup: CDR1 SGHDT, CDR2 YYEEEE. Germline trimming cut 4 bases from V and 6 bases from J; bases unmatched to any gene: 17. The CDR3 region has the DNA TGTGCCAGCAGCATGACAGGGGAGTCGTACAGGGGTAATGGCTACACCTTC. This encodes CASSMTGESYRGNGYTF. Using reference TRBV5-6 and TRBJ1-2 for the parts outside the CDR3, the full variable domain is DAGVTQSPTHLIKTRGQQVTLRCSPKSGHDTVSWYQQALGQGPQFIFQYYEEEERQRGNFPDRFSGHQFPNYSSELNVNALLLGDSALYLCASSMTGESYRGNGYTFGSGTRLTVV.

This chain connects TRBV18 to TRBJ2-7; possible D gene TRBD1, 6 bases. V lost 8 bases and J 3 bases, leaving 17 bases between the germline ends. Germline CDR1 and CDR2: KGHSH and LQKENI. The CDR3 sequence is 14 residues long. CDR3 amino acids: CASKPAGGVYEQYF. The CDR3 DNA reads TGTGCCAGCAAACCGGCTGGGGGCGTCTACGAGCAGTACTTC.

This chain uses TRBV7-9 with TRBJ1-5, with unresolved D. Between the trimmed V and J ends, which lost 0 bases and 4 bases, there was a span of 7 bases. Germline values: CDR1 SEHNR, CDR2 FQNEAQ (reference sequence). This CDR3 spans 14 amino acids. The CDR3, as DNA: TGTGCCAGCAGCTTAGCCCGCGGTAATCAGCCCCAGCATTTT. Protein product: CASSLARGNQPQHF.

The CDR3: CASSPSPAAGVRDTQYF. DNA of the CDR3: TGCGCCAGCAGCCCCTCCCCGGCCGCGGGGGTGCGAGATACGCAGTATTTT. The gene calls are TRBV4-3 and TRBJ2-3; 7 bases are a match to TRBD2. The CDR3 totals 17 residues. CDR1 is LGHNA and CDR2 is YSLEER in the germline V gene. Unmatched junction bases numbered 15, after V lost 4 bases and J lost 5 bases.

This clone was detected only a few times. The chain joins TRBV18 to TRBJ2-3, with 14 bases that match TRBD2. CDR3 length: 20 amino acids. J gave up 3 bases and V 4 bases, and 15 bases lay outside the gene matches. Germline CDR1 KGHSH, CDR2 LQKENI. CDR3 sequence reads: CASSQTEGSGTSGGTDTQYF. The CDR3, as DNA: TGTGCCAGCTCACAAACCGAGGGCTCCGGGACTAGCGGGGGTACAGATACGCAGTATTTT.

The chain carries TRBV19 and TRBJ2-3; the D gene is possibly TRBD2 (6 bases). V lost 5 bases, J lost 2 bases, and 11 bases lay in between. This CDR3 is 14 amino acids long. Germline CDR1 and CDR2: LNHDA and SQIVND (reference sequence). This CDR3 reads CASSLGGYTDTQYF. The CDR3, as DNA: TGTGCCAGTAGTCTGGGGGGTTACACAGATACGCAGTATTTT.

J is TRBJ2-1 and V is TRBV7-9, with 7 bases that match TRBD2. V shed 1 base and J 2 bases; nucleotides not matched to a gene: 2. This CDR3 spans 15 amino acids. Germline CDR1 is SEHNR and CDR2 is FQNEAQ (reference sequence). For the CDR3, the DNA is TGTGCCAGCAGCTTAGACCGGGGGGCCTACAATGAGCAGTTCTTC. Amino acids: CASSLDRGAYNEQFF.

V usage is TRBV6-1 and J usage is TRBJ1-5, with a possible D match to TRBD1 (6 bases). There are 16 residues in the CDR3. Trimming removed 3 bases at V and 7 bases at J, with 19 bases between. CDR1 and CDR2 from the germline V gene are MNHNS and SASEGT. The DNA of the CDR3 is TGTGCCAGCAGTGATCTCAGGGGTACAGAAGAGCAGCCCCAGCATTTT. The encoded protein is CASSDLRGTEEQPQHF.